This is a list of T cell receptor beta chains from one sample in a study of CD4 T cells in relation to SARS-CoV-2 and coronaviruses. No cognate antigen is known for these TCRs. The repertoire was sequenced with immunoSEQ multiplex PCR; TCRdb's copy has only in-frame clones and lacks some. This sample has 40,000 to 50,000 clones, with about 87% found just once. Sequenced sample: naive CD4+ T cells from PBMCs, cultured in vitro. These receptors were taken from an adult with COVID-19. Both conserved end residues are part of each CDR3. A D gene is named only where the DNA matches it firmly. Clone size is stated in some rows and not others, as once, few, many or a class when expanded.

CDR3 DNA,CDR3 protein,V gene,clone size,CDR3 length,J gene,D gene
TGCAGCGTTGGAGTCTTTGGAGATACGCAGTATTTT,CSVGVFGDTQYF,TRBV29-1,NA,12,TRBJ2-3,NA
TGTGCCAGCAGCTTAGATCGCGTAGCGGGCCCCTCCTACAATGAGCAGTTCTTC,CASSLDRVAGPSYNEQFF,TRBV11-3,NA,18,TRBJ2-1,TRBD2
TGCGCCAGCAGCTTGGGGAGTATGAACACTGAAGCTTTCTTT,CASSLGSMNTEAFF,TRBV5-1,NA,14,TRBJ1-1,NA
TGTGCCAGCAGCTTAACGGGACCACGAGAGACCCAGTACTTC,CASSLTGPRETQYF,TRBV7-9,NA,14,TRBJ2-5,NA
TGTGCCAGCAGCCAAGGAACAGGGGGATTAGACTCACCCCTCCACTTT,CASSQGTGGLDSPLHF,TRBV4-2,few,16,TRBJ1-6,TRBD1
TGTGCCAGCAGTGAGGACAGGGTTGGAGAGACCCAGTACTTC,CASSEDRVGETQYF,TRBV28,NA,14,TRBJ2-5,TRBD1
TGTGCCAGCAGCCGTACTACCACGGAGAACGATGAGCAGTTCTTC,CASSRTTTENDEQFF,TRBV27,NA,15,TRBJ2-1,NA
TGCGCCAGCAGCTTGGGAGGGGTAGGAGAAAAACTGTTTTTT,CASSLGGVGEKLFF,TRBV5-1,once,14,TRBJ1-4,NA
TGTGCCAGCAGTGAATCGGCAGGAGATAATTCACCCCTCCACTTT,CASSESAGDNSPLHF,TRBV25-1,NA,15,TRBJ1-6,NA
TGTGCCAGCAAGTATGGCTACGAAGATACGCAGTATTTT,CASKYGYEDTQYF,TRBV19,once,13,TRBJ2-3,NA
TGTGCCAGCAGCCGTGACCGCTCTGGGGCCAACGTCCTGACTTTC,CASSRDRSGANVLTF,TRBV14,once,15,TRBJ2-6,NA
TGTGCCAGCAGCTTGGCCTACGCTAGCGGGAGGTACAATGAGCAGTTCTTC,CASSLAYASGRYNEQFF,TRBV5-4,NA,17,TRBJ2-1,TRBD2
TGTGCCAGCAGCGTATACCCACTAGAGACCGGAGCCTCTTCCGAGCAGTACTTC,CASSVYPLETGASSEQYF,TRBV9,NA,18,TRBJ2-7,NA
TGCAGCCTGCATAACTCGGGAGACACTGAAGCTTTCTTT,CSLHNSGDTEAFF,TRBV29-1,NA,13,TRBJ1-1,NA
TGTGCCAGCAGCAGCTGGCAGGGTCTAGCGACAGATACGCAGTATTTT,CASSSWQGLATDTQYF,TRBV5-4,NA,16,TRBJ2-3,NA
TGTGCCAGCAGCTTGGGACAACCAAATCAGCCCCAGCATTTT,CASSLGQPNQPQHF,TRBV5-5,NA,14,TRBJ1-5,NA
TGCGCCAGCAGCCAAGATATCGGGTCCCGGTACGAGCAGTACTTC,CASSQDIGSRYEQYF,TRBV4-3,once,15,TRBJ2-7,NA
TGTGCCAGCAGCTTGGTAACGGGGGATCAGCCCCAGCATTTT,CASSLVTGDQPQHF,TRBV5-5,NA,14,TRBJ1-5,NA
TGCAGTGCTAGGGACAGTAGGGATGCTTTCTTT,CSARDSRDAFF,TRBV20-1,NA,11,TRBJ1-1,NA
TGTGCCTGGAGTGAGGGCAGGGGATACGAGCAGTACTTC,CAWSEGRGYEQYF,TRBV30,NA,13,TRBJ2-7,NA
TGTGCCAGCAATAGACAGGACCAAGAGACCCAGTACTTC,CASNRQDQETQYF,TRBV2,NA,13,TRBJ2-5,NA
TGTGCCAGCAGTTTAAAGGGGTATTTCGAATACGAGCAGTACTTC,CASSLKGYFEYEQYF,TRBV28,NA,15,TRBJ2-7,NA
TGTGCCAGCAGCTTAGTCCCCGGACCTGAAAAACTGTTTTTT,CASSLVPGPEKLFF,TRBV7-9,NA,14,TRBJ1-4,NA
TGTGCCATCAGTGGGTCAGAGAACACTGAAGCTTTCTTT,CAISGSENTEAFF,TRBV10-3,NA,13,TRBJ1-1,NA
TGCGCCAGCAGCCAAGGGCAGCGGGGAGAGACCCAGTACTTC,CASSQGQRGETQYF,TRBV4-3,NA,14,TRBJ2-5,TRBD2
TGTGCCAGCAGCCTCGGACAGCGCACAGATACGCAGTATTTT,CASSLGQRTDTQYF,TRBV7-2,once,14,TRBJ2-3,NA
TGTGCCACCAGTGACCCCCTTAGCACAGATACGCAGTATTTT,CATSDPLSTDTQYF,TRBV24-1,NA,14,TRBJ2-3,NA
TGTGCCAGCAGCAAGATAGCGGGAGGGCTCTATTCCTCCTACAATGAGCAGTTCTTC,CASSKIAGGLYSSYNEQFF,TRBV21-1,once,19,TRBJ2-1,NA
TGTGCCAGTAGTATTTACAGGGGGAGTAATCAGCCCCAGCATTTT,CASSIYRGSNQPQHF,TRBV19,NA,15,TRBJ1-5,TRBD1
TGCGCCAGCAGCTTGAGTTTAGCGGGAGTAGCTGAGCAGTTCTTC,CASSLSLAGVAEQFF,TRBV5-1,NA,15,TRBJ2-1,TRBD2
TGTGCCAGCAGTGAAATAGTGGGACAGGGGGCAGAGCAGTACTTC,CASSEIVGQGAEQYF,TRBV2,few,15,TRBJ2-7,TRBD1
TGTGCCAGCAGCCAAGATTCGTCCTTTCAAGCGGGAGCTTGGGGCGGGGAGCTGTTTTTT,CASSQDSSFQAGAWGGELFF,TRBV3-1/TRBV3-2,NA,20,TRBJ2-2,TRBD2
TGTGCCAGCAGTAGGCAAGGGGGTGCGGGATACGAGCAGTACTTC,CASSRQGGAGYEQYF,TRBV27,NA,15,TRBJ2-7,NA
TGTGCCGCCAGCAGAGATCCCGCAGACTACAATGAGCAGTTCTTC,CAASRDPADYNEQFF,TRBV15,once,15,TRBJ2-1,NA
TGCGCCAGCAGCCTTGGGTCGGCGCGGACTAACTATGGCTACACCTTC,CASSLGSARTNYGYTF,TRBV4-1,NA,16,TRBJ1-2,NA
TGTGCCAGCAGCCCCATTTTAGCGTCTAGTGAGGACACCGGGGAGCTGTTTTTT,CASSPILASSEDTGELFF,TRBV21-1,NA,18,TRBJ2-2,NA
TGTGCCAGCAGTTTGCCGGTTTCCGAGCAGTACTTC,CASSLPVSEQYF,TRBV28,once,12,TRBJ2-7,NA
TGTGCCAGCAGGAGGAGTTCAACTAATGAAAAACTGTTTTTT,CASRRSSTNEKLFF,TRBV27,NA,14,TRBJ1-4,NA
TGTGCCAGCAGCAACGCCGAGGGGCTAGCGGGAGGGGGTGAGCAGTTCTTC,CASSNAEGLAGGGEQFF,TRBV7-9,NA,17,TRBJ2-1,TRBD2
TGTGCCAGTAGTATAGCCCCGGAGGGCAATGAGCAGTTCTTC,CASSIAPEGNEQFF,TRBV19,NA,14,TRBJ2-1,NA
TGCGCCAGCAGCTTGACGAGCGGGAGGATGTTCGAGACCCAGTACTTC,CASSLTSGRMFETQYF,TRBV5-1,NA,16,TRBJ2-5,TRBD2
TGTGCCAGCAGCGTAGGGGATTGGCGGACCATGGAGAATGAGCAGTTCTTC,CASSVGDWRTMENEQFF,TRBV9,NA,17,TRBJ2-1,NA
TGTGCCAGCAGCTCAGGGGGTTACAATGAGCAGTTCTTC,CASSSGGYNEQFF,TRBV7-8,NA,13,TRBJ2-1,TRBD1
TGTGCCAGCAGCCGTAGCTTTGGGCCCAAAAACATTCAGTACTTC,CASSRSFGPKNIQYF,TRBV28,few,15,TRBJ2-4,NA
TGTGCCAGCAGCCCACCGCGACAGGGGGTTAAATCACCCCTCCACTTT,CASSPPRQGVKSPLHF,TRBV21-1,NA,16,TRBJ1-6,NA
TGTGCCAGCAGCTTGTGGGCCTGGGGCACCGGGGAGCTGTTTTTT,CASSLWAWGTGELFF,TRBV7-8,NA,15,TRBJ2-2,NA
TGTGCCAGCAGCGTCGGGACTAGCGGGAGTACGCAGTTCTTC,CASSVGTSGSTQFF,TRBV7-2,NA,14,TRBJ2-1,TRBD2
TGTGCCAGCAGCTTAAACAGCTACGAGCAGTACTTC,CASSLNSYEQYF,TRBV7-9,NA,12,TRBJ2-7,NA
TGTGCCAGCAGTTTGTTGACTAGCTCGAGCTCCTACAATGAGCAGTTCTTC,CASSLLTSSSSYNEQFF,TRBV27,NA,17,TRBJ2-1,TRBD2
TGCGCCAGCAGCCATTTGACAGGGAACACCGGGGAGCTGTTTTTT,CASSHLTGNTGELFF,TRBV5-1,NA,15,TRBJ2-2,NA
TGTGCCAGCAGTTTGTCTACAAACAATGAGCAGTTCTTC,CASSLSTNNEQFF,TRBV27,NA,13,TRBJ2-1,NA
TGCGCCAGCAGCCAAGATCTGTCGGGGGTTAATGAGCAGTTCTTC,CASSQDLSGVNEQFF,TRBV4-1,few,15,TRBJ2-1,NA
TGTGCCAGTAGTATGACGGGAGACTTGGTCACCGGGGAGCTGTTTTTT,CASSMTGDLVTGELFF,TRBV19,few,16,TRBJ2-2,NA
TGTGCCAGCAGTTACGGGGGGCGGACGCAGCCCCAGCATTTT,CASSYGGRTQPQHF,TRBV6-2/TRBV6-3,NA,14,TRBJ1-5,NA
TGTGCCAGCAGCCTGGGGTTAGGAAAGACCCAGTACTTC,CASSLGLGKTQYF,TRBV11-3,NA,13,TRBJ2-5,NA
TGCGCCAGCAGCCAACCCACGACAGGGACTAATTCACCCCTCCACTTT,CASSQPTTGTNSPLHF,TRBV4-1,NA,16,TRBJ1-6,TRBD1
TGTGCCAGCAGCCTCAAAGCGCACCGTAGGACAGCTGGAAACACCATATATTTT,CASSLKAHRRTAGNTIYF,TRBV5-6,NA,18,TRBJ1-3,NA
TGTGCCAGCAGTCGTACGGGGGTTACTGGAAACACCATATATTTT,CASSRTGVTGNTIYF,TRBV6-5,NA,15,TRBJ1-3,NA
TGCGCCAGCAGCTTGGCCTGGGACAGCAGGAACACTGAAGCTTTCTTT,CASSLAWDSRNTEAFF,TRBV5-1,NA,16,TRBJ1-1,TRBD1